One and the same sample provided the 3 T cell receptor beta chains below, sequenced in a study of somatic mutations in cytotoxic T cells in rheumatoid arthritis. TCRdb's copy holds only in-frame clones and misses some; the assay was immunoSEQ multiplex PCR. The sample carries about 18,000 clones, about four fifths recorded once. Sequenced material: CD8+ T cells sorted from blood. The receptors here all came from an adult with rheumatoid arthritis.

This rearrangement joins TRBV9 to TRBJ1-1, with D maybe TRBD1 (5 bases). The CDR3 is made up of 17 amino acids. Germline V gene sequence: CDR1 SGDLS, CDR2 YYNGEE. The V and J ends lost 4 bases and 0 bases respectively, with 19 bases between them. The CDR3 DNA sequence: TGTGCCAGCAGCCCGGAAGTTAATCAGGGAATGAACACTGAAGCTTTCTTT. Translated, it gives CASSPEVNQGMNTEAFF.

The V gene is TRBV4-1, the J gene TRBJ1-2, with TRBD1 identical over 8 bases. The CDR3 has 15 amino acids. Germline values: CDR1 MGHRA, CDR2 YSYEKL. V gave up 0 bases and J gave up 2 bases; unmatched junction bases: 2. DNA for the CDR3: TGCGCCAGCAGCCAAGAGAGGACAGGGAACTATGGCTACACCTTC. Its protein product is CASSQERTGNYGYTF.

This rearrangement joins TRBV7-2 to TRBJ2-7, with D perhaps matching TRBD1 (5 bases). Germline lookup yields CDR1 SGHTA and CDR2 FQGNSA. The CDR3 spans 11 residues. V lost 7 bases, J lost 4 bases, and 8 bases lay in between. The CDR3 sequence: CASTRDYEQYF. The CDR3 DNA reads as TGTGCCAGCACCAGGGATTACGAGCAGTACTTC.